This entry concerns a single TCR beta chain. The antigen is unknown. The same CDR3 arises from other DNA sequences in this sample as well. The data stem from a study of shared clonotypes between healthy human individuals. Study background: Per donor, CD8 memory used one plate, CD8 naive used two, CD4 memory used three and CD4 naive used three. Notes on the study in general: In contrast to clonotypes shared by all four donors, non-shared clonotypes had lower generation probabilities.

Germline V CDR1 and CDR2: SNHLY, FYNNEI. The CDR3 contains 13 residues. V lost 8 bases to trimming and J lost 2 bases, with 13 bases between them. Per the authors' pipeline: Junction-only immunoSEQ data arrived without quality scores, meaning filtering differed. TCRdb keeps only in-frame clones here, not all; method: immunoSEQ multiplex PCR. V, J and clone size derive from that table, while D and trimming were established from the DNA sequence. Here the sample spans under 1,100,000 clones, about 74% being singletons. This TCR was recovered from a man aged 18 to 35 in good health. This chain links TRBV2 with TRBJ2-7; weak D call: TRBD1 (6 bases). The material sequenced was memory CD4+ T cells sorted from blood. Subset defined: CD45RA-negative fraction. This chain's CDR3 is CASGRDTAYEQYF. The CDR3, as DNA: TGTGCCAGCGGCCGGGACACGGCCTACGAGCAGTACTTC.